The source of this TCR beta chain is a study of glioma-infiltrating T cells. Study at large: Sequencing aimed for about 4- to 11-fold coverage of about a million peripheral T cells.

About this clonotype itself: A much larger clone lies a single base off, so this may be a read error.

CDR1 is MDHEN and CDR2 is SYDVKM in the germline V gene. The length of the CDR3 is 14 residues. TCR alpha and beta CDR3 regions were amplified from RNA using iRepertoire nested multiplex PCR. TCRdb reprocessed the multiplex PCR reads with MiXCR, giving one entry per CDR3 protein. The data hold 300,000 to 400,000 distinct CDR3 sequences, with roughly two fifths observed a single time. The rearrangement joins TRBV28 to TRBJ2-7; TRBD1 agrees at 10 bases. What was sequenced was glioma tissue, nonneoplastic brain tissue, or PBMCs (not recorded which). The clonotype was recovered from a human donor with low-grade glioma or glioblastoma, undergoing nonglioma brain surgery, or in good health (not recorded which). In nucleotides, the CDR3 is TGTGCCAGCGGTTTGTGGACAGGGGGGTGGGAGCAGTACTTC. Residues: CASGLWTGGWEQYF.